A selection of T cell receptor beta chains follows, all from one sample in a study of T cell clonotyping in hematopoietic cell transplantation. This table comes from immunoSEQ multiplex PCR, and its TCRdb copy is limited to in-frame clones, with some not included. The sample has roughly 15,000 clones, around 94% seen once. The specimen was PBMCs, collected 30 days after allogeneic stem cell transplant. All receptors come from a male patient between 60 and 69 years old who had an allogeneic stem cell transplant from an unrelated donor, so the T cells may come from the graft donor. Some clones in this sample may be carry-over from other donors' samples. The CDR3 runs from the conserved cysteine through the conserved F or W. A D gene is named only where the DNA matches it firmly. Where a row states a size, it is once, few, many or the class of an expanded clone; other rows omit it.

j_call	clone_size	v_call	d_call	cdr3_aa	cdr3_nt
TRBJ2-2	NA	TRBV7-8	TRBD1	CASIRGPGQGYGELFF	TGTGCCAGCATCCGGGGTCCGGGACAGGGGTACGGGGAGCTGTTTTTT
TRBJ2-6	NA	TRBV5-6	NA	CASSFRGSGANVLTF	TGTGCCAGCAGCTTTAGGGGCTCTGGGGCCAACGTCCTGACTTTC
TRBJ2-2	NA	TRBV30	NA	CAWSEGLTGELFF	TGTGCCTGGTCGGAGGGCCTTACCGGGGAGCTGTTTTTT
TRBJ1-1	NA	TRBV29-1	NA	CSVDGERVNTEAFF	TGCAGCGTTGACGGGGAAAGGGTGAACACTGAAGCTTTCTTT
TRBJ2-3	NA	TRBV28	TRBD2	CASSSGLAGGMGSVKEYF	TGTGCCAGCAGTTCGGGACTAGCGGGAGGAATGGGTTCGGTGAAGGAGTATTTT
TRBJ1-6	once	TRBV19	TRBD1	CASSPRTGGSNSPLHF	TGTGCCAGTAGTCCCAGGACAGGGGGCAGTAATTCACCCCTCCACTTT
TRBJ1-1	NA	TRBV29-1	TRBD1	CSADRGTEAFF	TGCAGCGCTGACAGGGGGACTGAAGCTTTCTTT
TRBJ1-1	NA	TRBV27	NA	CASSLGGQDTEAFF	TGTGCCAGCAGCCTTGGGGGGCAGGACACTGAAGCTTTCTTT
TRBJ2-2	NA	TRBV2	NA	CASSLRLQPGELFF	TGTGCCAGCAGTCTCAGGTTACAGCCCGGGGAGCTGTTTTTT
TRBJ2-2	NA	TRBV7-3	NA	CASSFQGPQTGELFF	TGTGCCAGCAGCTTCCAGGGACCACAAACCGGGGAGCTGTTTTTT